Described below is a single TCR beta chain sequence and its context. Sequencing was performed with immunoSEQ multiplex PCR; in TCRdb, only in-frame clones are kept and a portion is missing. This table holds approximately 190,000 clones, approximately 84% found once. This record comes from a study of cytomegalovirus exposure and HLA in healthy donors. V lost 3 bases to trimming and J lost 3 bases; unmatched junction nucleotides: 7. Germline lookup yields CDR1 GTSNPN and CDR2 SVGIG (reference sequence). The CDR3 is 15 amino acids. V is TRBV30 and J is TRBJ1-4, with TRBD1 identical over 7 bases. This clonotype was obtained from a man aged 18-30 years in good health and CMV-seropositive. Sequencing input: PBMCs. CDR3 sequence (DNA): TGTGCCTGGAGCCCCCGGCAGGGGGCTAATGAAAAACTGTTTTTT. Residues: CAWSPRQGANEKLFF.